This passage covers 25 T cell receptor beta chains from one sample sequenced in a study of T cell responses to AZD1222 COVID-19 vaccine. This table comes from immunoSEQ multiplex PCR, and its TCRdb copy is limited to in-frame clones, with some not included. Of around 120,000 clones in the sample, about nine tenths were seen once. The starting material was peripheral blood, obtained on day 0 of AZD1222 vaccination. The receptors derive from an adult in good health.

The chain carries TRBV7-3 and TRBJ1-3; a possible D gene is TRBD1 (6 bases). Germline V gives CDR1 SGHTA, CDR2 FQGTGA. This CDR3 has 15 residues. The V end lost 5 bases, the J end lost 3 bases, and 14 bases lay between the germline ends. CDR3 sequence (DNA): TGTGCCAGCAGCCGTCCGGGGGCGCGTGGAAACACCATATATTTT. Translated, it gives CASSRPGARGNTIYF.

The rearrangement uses TRBV5-6 and TRBJ2-5; 7 bases match TRBD1. The ends lost 4 bases at V and 4 bases at J; junction bases unmatched: 7. Germline loops: CDR1 SGHDT, CDR2 YYEEEE. This CDR3 contains 14 residues. The CDR3 sequence is CASSPYAGGETQYF. CDR3 coding DNA: TGTGCCAGCAGCCCTTATGCAGGGGGAGAGACCCAGTACTTC.

This chain uses TRBV7-2 with TRBJ2-2; no clear D. The CDR3 sequence is 13 residues long. The V end lost 5 bases, the J end lost 4 bases, and 8 bases lay between the germline ends. The V gene's germline CDR1 is SGHTA and CDR2 FQGNSA. The CDR3 region is CASSRGTTGELFF. The CDR3, as DNA: TGTGCCAGCAGCCGAGGCACCACCGGGGAGCTGTTTTTT.

The genes are TRBV21-1 and TRBJ1-3; no DNA check was done on the table's D call, TRBD1. TRBV21-1 is termed a pseudogene. CDR3 length: 15 residues. CDR3 in amino acids: CASSKGSGRGNTIYF. The CDR3 nucleotides read TGTGCCAGCAGCAAAGGGTCAGGTCGGGGAAACACCATATATTTT.

DNA of the CDR3: TGCGCCAGCAGCACCGGACTAGCGGGAGGTCGTCAAGAGACCCAGTACTTC. Translating it yields CASSTGLAGGRQETQYF. The rearrangement joins TRBV5-1 to TRBJ2-5; 14 bases fit TRBD2. The CDR3 has 17 residues. From germline, CDR1 is SGHRS and CDR2 YFSETQ. Trimming removed 4 bases from V and 2 bases from J; junction bases left unmatched: 7.

The chain recombines TRBV5-6 with TRBJ2-7; TRBD2 aligns across 9 bases. The germline V gene encodes CDR1 SGHDT and CDR2 YYEEEE. Trimming took 0 bases from V and 3 from J; bases not matched to a gene: 10. The CDR3 is 17 residues long. The CDR3 DNA reads as TGTGCCAGCAGCTTGGTCAATCGCGGGAGGGCCAGCTACGAGCAGTACTTC. Translating it yields CASSLVNRGRASYEQYF.

V gene TRBV6-4 combines with J gene TRBJ1-1, with no clear D. The germline gives CDR1 MRHNA, CDR2 SNTAGT. V was clipped by 6 bases and J by 1 base, with 9 bases between them. The CDR3 is 13 amino acids. CDR3 in DNA: TGTGCCAGCAGCCTTAGGGCGAACACTGAAGCTTTCTTT. Amino acid sequence: CASSLRANTEAFF.

The chain carries TRBV23-1 and TRBJ2-7, with 11 bases fitting TRBD1. TRBV23-1 is an ORF for which the function is uncertain. CDR3 size: 14 residues. V lost 8 bases, J lost 4 bases, and 7 bases stayed unmatched. CDR3 in amino acids: CASGAGQGVYEQYF. The CDR3 nucleotides read TGCGCCAGCGGGGCGGGACAGGGGGTGTACGAGCAGTACTTC.

Points on this clone: Other DNA sequences in this specimen translate into the identical CDR3. V is TRBV6-1 and J is TRBJ1-2; no firm D call. The CDR3 contains 12 residues. Trimming stripped 3 bases from V and 2 bases from J, with 4 bases between. Looked up from germline, CDR1 is MNHNS and CDR2 is SASEGT. In nucleotides, the CDR3 is TGTGCCAGCAGTGAGGGGAACTATGGCTACACCTTC. It encodes CASSEGNYGYTF.

This chain uses TRBV28 with TRBJ2-1; TRBD2 agrees at 8 bases. V shed 7 bases and J 4 bases; nucleotides not matched to a gene: 12. The CDR3 length is 16 residues. Per the germline V gene, CDR1 is MDHEN and CDR2 is SYDVKM. CDR3 bases: TGTGCCAGCATCCTGAACTTAGCGGGACTTTACAATGAGCAGTTCTTC. Protein sequence: CASILNLAGLYNEQFF.

The chain employs TRBV4-2 and TRBJ1-4; D gene unclear. V dropped 6 bases and J dropped 4 bases, with 12 bases sitting between them. This CDR3 region has 14 residues. Germline CDR1 reads LGHNA; CDR2 reads YNFKEQ. CDR3 sequence reads: CASRTGSLNEKLFF. CDR3 sequence (DNA): TGTGCCAGCAGGACGGGGTCCCTTAATGAAAAACTGTTTTTT.

The genes are TRBV6-1 and TRBJ1-2, with 8 bases identical to TRBD1. V lost 4 bases to trimming and J lost 4 bases; unmatched junction nucleotides: 5. The CDR3 loop spans 14 amino acids. Looked up from germline, CDR1 is MNHNS and CDR2 is SASEGT. CDR3 DNA: TGTGCCAGCAGTGGTCAGACAGGGGCCTATGGCTACACCTTC. Translating it yields CASSGQTGAYGYTF.

The chain couples TRBV20-1 to TRBJ2-1; D not certain. The length of the CDR3 is 10 residues. Per the germline V gene, CDR1 is DFQATT and CDR2 is SNEGSKA (reference sequence). Trimming removed 6 bases from V and 8 bases from J, with 8 bases in between. CDR3 residues: CSASNDEQFF. The CDR3 nucleotides read TGCAGTGCATCGAACGATGAGCAGTTCTTC.

The genes are TRBV19 and TRBJ2-3; D possibly corresponds to TRBD2 (6 bases). V lost 5 bases, J lost 5 bases, and 20 bases lay in between. CDR3 size: 16 residues. CDR1 and CDR2 from the germline V gene are LNHDA and SQIVND (reference sequence). The CDR3 here is CASSPRPGGLLDTQYF. The CDR3 bases are TGTGCCAGTAGTCCTCGCCCTGGGGGGTTGTTAGATACGCAGTATTTT.

In this sample, this clone turned up a few times. The CDR3 reads CARNRDNPNYGYTF. The CDR3 DNA sequence: TGTGCCCGGAACCGGGACAACCCTAACTATGGCTACACCTTC. The chain uses TRBV30 and TRBJ1-2; maybe TRBD1 (6 bases). The CDR3 contains 14 residues. Trimming cost V 8 bases and J 0 bases, with 16 bases left between them. The V gene's germline CDR1 is GTSNPN and CDR2 SVGIG (reference sequence).

The genes are TRBV10-3 and TRBJ2-3, with TRBD2 matching over 9 bases. V trimming: 7 bases; J trimming: 5 bases; junction bases outside the gene matches: 13. The CDR3 has 16 amino acids. Germline lookup yields CDR1 ENHRY and CDR2 SYGVKD. CDR3 in DNA: TGTGCCATCACCGAAGGGGCGGGAGGGCCACGAGATACGCAGTATTTT. Translation: CAITEGAGGPRDTQYF.

This rearrangement joins TRBV25-1 to TRBJ2-1; 9 nucleotides agree with TRBD2. The CDR3 loop spans 13 amino acids. Germline V gene lookup returns CDR1 MGHDK and CDR2 SYGVNS. With V trimmed by 7 bases and J by 7 bases, 5 bases remained unmatched. The CDR3 loop reads CASTPSGVNEQFF. The CDR3 DNA is TGTGCCAGCACCCCTAGCGGGGTTAATGAGCAGTTCTTC.

The genes are TRBV24-1 and TRBJ2-1; perhaps TRBD1 as D (6 bases). This CDR3 contains 15 residues. Trimming shortened V by 0 bases and J by 9 bases, and 14 bases separated the two germline ends. Germline V gives CDR1 KGHDR, CDR2 SFDVKD. CDR3 sequence (DNA): TGTGCCACCAGTGATTTGACAGGGTGGGCAAGTGAGCAGTTCTTC. Translation: CATSDLTGWASEQFF.

The chain recombines TRBV30 with TRBJ2-7; 9 nucleotides line up with TRBD1. CDR3 length equals 14 residues. Losses at the gene ends were 3 bases for V and 3 bases for J; bases not matched to a gene: 6. Germline V gives CDR1 GTSNPN, CDR2 SVGIG (reference sequence). The CDR3 DNA reads TGTGCCTGGAGGGACAGGGGCAGCCTCTACGAGCAGTACTTC. This encodes CAWRDRGSLYEQYF.

V and J are TRBV7-9 and TRBJ2-7, with a weak D call TRBD1 (6 bases). The CDR3 has 11 residues. CDR1 is SEHNR, CDR2 FQNEAQ, per germline (reference sequence). V was clipped by 3 bases and J by 7 bases, with 7 bases between them. The CDR3 coding sequence is TGTGCCAGCAGCTTCGGACAGGAGCAGTACTTC. This encodes CASSFGQEQYF.

J is TRBJ2-7 and V is TRBV12-3 or TRBV12-4; 13 bases agree with TRBD2. This CDR3 spans 12 amino acids. After removal of 6 bases from V and 12 bases from J, the junction contained 5 bases not matched to a gene. In DNA, the CDR3 is TGTGCCAGCAGCCGGACTAGCGGGAGCCCGTACTTC. Its translation is CASSRTSGSPYF.

The chain employs TRBV5-4 and TRBJ2-7, with 7 bases fitting TRBD1. Germline V gives CDR1 SGHNT, CDR2 YYREEE (reference sequence). There are 14 residues in the CDR3. Trimming at V came to 0 bases and at J to 3 bases, leaving 3 bases not matched to a gene. CDR3 sequence: CASSLGQGIYEQYF. DNA for the CDR3: TGTGCCAGCAGCTTGGGACAGGGCATCTACGAGCAGTACTTC.

The CDR3 nucleotides read TGTGCCAGTAGGGAGGGTCAAGTTAGTAAGGATCAGCCCCAGCATTTT. This codes for CASREGQVSKDQPQHF. The chain uses TRBV19 and TRBJ1-5, with no clear D. V was clipped by 6 bases and J by 5 bases, with 20 bases between them. CDR1 and CDR2 from the germline V gene are LNHDA and SQIVND (reference sequence). The CDR3 covers 16 residues.

The rearrangement uses TRBV7-9 and TRBJ1-4, with a possible D match to TRBD1 (5 bases). Germline assignment: CDR1 SEHNR and CDR2 FQNEAQ (reference sequence). Trimming left V 5 bases short and J 2 bases short, with 9 bases between. The CDR3 loop spans 14 amino acids. CDR3 in amino acids: CASSPGITNEKLFF. CDR3 DNA: TGTGCCAGCAGCCCAGGGATCACTAATGAAAAACTGTTTTTT.

This chain connects TRBV28 to TRBJ2-7; D remains ambiguous. The V end lost 7 bases, the J end lost 2 bases, and 9 bases lay between the germline ends. This CDR3 has 12 amino acids. CDR1 and CDR2 from the germline V gene are MDHEN and SYDVKM. DNA of the CDR3: TGTGCCAGCACCAGCCTTCCCTACGAGCAGTACTTC. Translating it yields CASTSLPYEQYF.